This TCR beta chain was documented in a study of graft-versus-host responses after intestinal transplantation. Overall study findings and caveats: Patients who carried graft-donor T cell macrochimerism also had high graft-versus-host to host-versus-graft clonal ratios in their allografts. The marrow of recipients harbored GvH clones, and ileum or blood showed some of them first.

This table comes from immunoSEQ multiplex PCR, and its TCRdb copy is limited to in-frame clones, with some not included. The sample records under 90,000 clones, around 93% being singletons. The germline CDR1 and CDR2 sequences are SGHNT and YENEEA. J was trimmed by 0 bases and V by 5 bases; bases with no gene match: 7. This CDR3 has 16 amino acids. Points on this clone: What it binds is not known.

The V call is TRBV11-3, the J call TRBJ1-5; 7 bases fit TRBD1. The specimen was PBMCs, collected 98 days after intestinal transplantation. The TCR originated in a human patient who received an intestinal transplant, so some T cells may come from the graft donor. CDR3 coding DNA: TGTGCCAGCAGCCAAAAACAGGGGTATAGCAATCAGCCCCAGCATTTT. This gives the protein CASSQKQGYSNQPQHF.